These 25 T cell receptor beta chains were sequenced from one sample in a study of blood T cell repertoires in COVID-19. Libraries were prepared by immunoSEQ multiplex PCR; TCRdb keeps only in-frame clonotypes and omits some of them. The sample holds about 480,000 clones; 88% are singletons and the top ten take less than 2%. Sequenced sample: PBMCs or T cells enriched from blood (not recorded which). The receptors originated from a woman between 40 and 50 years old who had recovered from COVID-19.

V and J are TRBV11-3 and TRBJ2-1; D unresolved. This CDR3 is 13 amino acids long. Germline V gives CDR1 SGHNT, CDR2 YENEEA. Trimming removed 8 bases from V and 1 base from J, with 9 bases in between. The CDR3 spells CASSDISYNEQFF. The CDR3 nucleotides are TGTGCCAGCTCCGACATATCCTACAATGAGCAGTTCTTC.

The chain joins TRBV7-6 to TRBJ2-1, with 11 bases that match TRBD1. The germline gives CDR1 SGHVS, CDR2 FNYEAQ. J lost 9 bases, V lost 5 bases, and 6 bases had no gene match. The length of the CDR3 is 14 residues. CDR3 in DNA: TGTGCCAGCAGCCCAGGACAGGGGGCAATTGAGCAGTTCTTC. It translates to CASSPGQGAIEQFF.

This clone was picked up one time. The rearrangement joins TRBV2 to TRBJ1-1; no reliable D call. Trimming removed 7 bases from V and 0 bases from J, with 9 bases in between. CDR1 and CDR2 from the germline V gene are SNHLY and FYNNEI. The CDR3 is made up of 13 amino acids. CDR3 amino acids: CASNREMNTEAFF. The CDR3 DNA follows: TGTGCCAGCAACAGAGAGATGAACACTGAAGCTTTCTTT.

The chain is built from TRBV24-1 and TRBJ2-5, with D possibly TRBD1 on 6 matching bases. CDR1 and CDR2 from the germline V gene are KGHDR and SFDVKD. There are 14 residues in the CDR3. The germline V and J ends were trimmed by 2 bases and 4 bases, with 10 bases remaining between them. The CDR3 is CATSDYRDGETQYF. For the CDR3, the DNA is TGTGCCACCAGTGATTACAGGGATGGAGAGACCCAGTACTTC.

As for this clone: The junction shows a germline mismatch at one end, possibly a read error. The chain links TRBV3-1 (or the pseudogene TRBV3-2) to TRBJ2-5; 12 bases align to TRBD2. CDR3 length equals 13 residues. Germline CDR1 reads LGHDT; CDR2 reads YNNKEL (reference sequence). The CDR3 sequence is CASSHRTSGTPHF. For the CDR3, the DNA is TGTGCCAGCAGCCATCGGACTAGCGGGACCCCTCACTTC.

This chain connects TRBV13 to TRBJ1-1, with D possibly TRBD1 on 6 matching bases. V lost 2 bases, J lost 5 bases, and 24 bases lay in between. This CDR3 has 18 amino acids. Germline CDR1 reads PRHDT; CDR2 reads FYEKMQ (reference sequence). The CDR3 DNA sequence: TGTGCCAGCAGCTTAAGGGGGTCCCTAATGGGGGGGACAACTGAAGCTTTCTTT. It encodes CASSLRGSLMGGTTEAFF.

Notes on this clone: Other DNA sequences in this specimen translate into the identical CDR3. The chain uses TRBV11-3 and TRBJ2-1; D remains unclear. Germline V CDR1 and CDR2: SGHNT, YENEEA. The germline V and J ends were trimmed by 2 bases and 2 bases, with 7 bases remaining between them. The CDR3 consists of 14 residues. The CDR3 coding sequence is TGTGCCAGCAGCTTAACGGGTGCCTACAATGAGCAGTTCTTC. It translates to CASSLTGAYNEQFF.

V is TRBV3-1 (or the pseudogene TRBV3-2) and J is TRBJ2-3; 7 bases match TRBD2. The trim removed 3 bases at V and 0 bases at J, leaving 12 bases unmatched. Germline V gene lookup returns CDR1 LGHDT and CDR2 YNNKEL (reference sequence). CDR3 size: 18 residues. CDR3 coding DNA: TGTGCCAGCAGCCACCGGACTAGAAGGCCTTCTAGCACAGATACGCAGTATTTT. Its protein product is CASSHRTRRPSSTDTQYF.

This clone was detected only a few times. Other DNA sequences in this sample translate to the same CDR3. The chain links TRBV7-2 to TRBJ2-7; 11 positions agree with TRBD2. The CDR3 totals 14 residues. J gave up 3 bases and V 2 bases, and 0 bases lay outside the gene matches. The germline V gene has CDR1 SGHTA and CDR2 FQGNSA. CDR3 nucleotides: TGTGCCAGCAGCTTAACTAGCGGGAGCTACGAGCAGTACTTC. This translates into CASSLTSGSYEQYF.

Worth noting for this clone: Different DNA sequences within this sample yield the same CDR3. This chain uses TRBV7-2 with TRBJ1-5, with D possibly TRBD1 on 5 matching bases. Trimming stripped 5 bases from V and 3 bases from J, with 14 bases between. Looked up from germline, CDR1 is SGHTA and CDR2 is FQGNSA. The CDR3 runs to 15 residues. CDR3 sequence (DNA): TGTGCCAGCAGCCCCGACAGAGCCCTCAATCAGCCCCAGCATTTT. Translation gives CASSPDRALNQPQHF.

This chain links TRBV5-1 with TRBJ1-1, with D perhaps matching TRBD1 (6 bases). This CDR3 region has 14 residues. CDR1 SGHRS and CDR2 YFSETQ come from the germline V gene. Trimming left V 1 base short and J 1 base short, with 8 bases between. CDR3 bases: TGCGCCAGCAGCTTGAGACAGGAGAACACTGAAGCTTTCTTT. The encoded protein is CASSLRQENTEAFF.

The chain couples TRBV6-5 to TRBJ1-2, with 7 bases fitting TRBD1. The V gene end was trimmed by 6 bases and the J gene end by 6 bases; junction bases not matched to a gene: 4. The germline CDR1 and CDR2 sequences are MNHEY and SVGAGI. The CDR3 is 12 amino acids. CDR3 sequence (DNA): TGTGCCAGCAGCCCCAGGGGGAATGGCTACACCTTC. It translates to CASSPRGNGYTF.

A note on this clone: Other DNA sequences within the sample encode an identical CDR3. This CDR3 is CASSVGQGFYEQYF. CDR3 sequence (DNA): TGTGCCAGCAGCGTTGGACAGGGATTCTACGAGCAGTACTTC. This sequence joins TRBV9 and TRBJ2-7; 8 bases are a match to TRBD1. The germline CDR1 and CDR2 sequences are SGDLS and YYNGEE. V lost 2 bases and J lost 3; bases outside the gene matches: 4. The CDR3 spans 14 residues. Using reference TRBV9 and TRBJ2-7 for the parts outside the CDR3, the full variable domain is DSGVTQTPKHLITATGQRVTLRCSPRSGDLSVYWYQQSLDQGLQFLIQYYNGEERAKGNILERFSAQQFPDLHSELNLSSLELGDSALYFCASSVGQGFYEQYFGPGTRLTVT.

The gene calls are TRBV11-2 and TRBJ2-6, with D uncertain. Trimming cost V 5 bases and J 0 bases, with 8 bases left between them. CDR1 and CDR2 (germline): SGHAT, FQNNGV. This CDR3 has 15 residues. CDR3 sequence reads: CASSQQSSGANVLTF. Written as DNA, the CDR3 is TGTGCCAGCAGCCAACAGAGCTCTGGGGCCAACGTCCTGACTTTC.

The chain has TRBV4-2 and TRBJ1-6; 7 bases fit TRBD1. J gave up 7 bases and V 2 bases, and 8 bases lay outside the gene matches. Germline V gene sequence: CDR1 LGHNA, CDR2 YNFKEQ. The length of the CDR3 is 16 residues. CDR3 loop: CASSQTGQARNSPLHF. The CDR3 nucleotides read TGTGCCAGCAGCCAAACCGGACAGGCCCGAAATTCACCCCTCCACTTT.

The CDR3 protein is CASSVIGGIQETQYF. The CDR3 nucleotides are TGTGCCAGCAGCGTAATTGGGGGGATCCAAGAGACCCAGTACTTC. The V gene is TRBV6-2 or TRBV6-3, the J gene TRBJ2-5, with TRBD2 as a possible D gene (6 bases). Deletions cut 6 bases from V and 1 base from J, with 15 bases between. CDR3 size: 15 residues. Germline CDR1 and CDR2: MNHEY and SVGEGT.

Here the CDR3 reads CASSGRGTSHEQFF. The CDR3 DNA reads as TGCGCCAGCAGCGGCAGGGGAACCTCACATGAGCAGTTCTTC. The V and J genes are TRBV5-1 and TRBJ2-1; D is possibly TRBD1 (6 bases). CDR1 SGHRS and CDR2 YFSETQ come from the germline V gene. The CDR3 is made up of 14 amino acids. With 4 bases removed from V and 8 bases from J, the gap between germline ends came to 16 bases.

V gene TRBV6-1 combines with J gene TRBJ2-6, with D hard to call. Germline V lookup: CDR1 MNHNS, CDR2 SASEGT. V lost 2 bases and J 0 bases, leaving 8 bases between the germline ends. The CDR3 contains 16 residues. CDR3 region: CASSENYNSGANVLTF. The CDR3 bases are TGTGCCAGCAGTGAAAATTACAACTCTGGGGCCAACGTCCTGACTTTC.

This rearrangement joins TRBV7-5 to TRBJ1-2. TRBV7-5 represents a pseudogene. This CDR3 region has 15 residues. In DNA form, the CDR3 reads TGTGCCAGAAGCTTCCCAGGGAGGTTGGACTATGGCTACACCTTC. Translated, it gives CARSFPGRLDYGYTF.

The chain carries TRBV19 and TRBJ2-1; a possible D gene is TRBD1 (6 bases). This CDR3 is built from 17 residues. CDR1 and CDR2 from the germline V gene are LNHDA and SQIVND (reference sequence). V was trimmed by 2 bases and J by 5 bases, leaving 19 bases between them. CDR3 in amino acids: CASSILQGHGKDNEQFF. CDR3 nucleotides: TGTGCCAGTAGTATATTACAGGGTCATGGTAAGGACAATGAGCAGTTCTTC.

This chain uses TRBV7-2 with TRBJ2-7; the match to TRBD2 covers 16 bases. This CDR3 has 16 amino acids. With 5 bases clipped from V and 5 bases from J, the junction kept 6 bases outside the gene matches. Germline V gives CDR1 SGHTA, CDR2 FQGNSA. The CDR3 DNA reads TGTGCCAGCAGCCCCAGGGGACTAGCGGGAGGGAACGAGCAGTACTTC. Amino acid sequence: CASSPRGLAGGNEQYF.

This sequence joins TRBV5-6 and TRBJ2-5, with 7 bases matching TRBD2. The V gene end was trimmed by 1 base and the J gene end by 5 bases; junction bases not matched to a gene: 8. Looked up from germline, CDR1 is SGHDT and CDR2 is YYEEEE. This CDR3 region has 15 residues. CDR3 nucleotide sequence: TGTGCCAGCAGCTTGAATGGCGGGAGTGGGGAGACCCAGTACTTC. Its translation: CASSLNGGSGETQYF.

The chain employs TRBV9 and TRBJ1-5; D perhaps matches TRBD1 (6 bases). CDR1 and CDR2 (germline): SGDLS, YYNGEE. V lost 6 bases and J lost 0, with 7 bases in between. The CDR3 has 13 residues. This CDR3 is CASNRDSNQPQHF. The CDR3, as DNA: TGTGCCAGCAACAGGGATAGCAATCAGCCCCAGCATTTT.

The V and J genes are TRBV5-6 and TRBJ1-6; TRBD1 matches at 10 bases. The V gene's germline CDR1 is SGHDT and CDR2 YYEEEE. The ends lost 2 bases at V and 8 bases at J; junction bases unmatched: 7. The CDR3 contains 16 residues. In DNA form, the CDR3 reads TGTGCCAGCAGCTTAACGGGGGGACAGGGGCATTCACCCCTCCACTTT. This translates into CASSLTGGQGHSPLHF.

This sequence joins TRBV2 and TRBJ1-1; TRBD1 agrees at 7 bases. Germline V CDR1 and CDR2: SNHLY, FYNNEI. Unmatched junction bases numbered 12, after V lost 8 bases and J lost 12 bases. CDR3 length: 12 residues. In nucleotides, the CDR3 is TGTGCCAGCTCAGGGGGGCAGGGTCGGTCTTTCTTT. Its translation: CASSGGQGRSFF. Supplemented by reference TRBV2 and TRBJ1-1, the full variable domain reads EPEVTQTPSHQVTQMGQEVILRCVPISNHLYFYWYRQILGQKVEFLVSFYNNEISEKSEIFDDQFSVERPDGSNFTLKIRSTKLEDSAMYFCASSGGQGRSFFGQGTRLTVV.